This T cell receptor beta chain was sequenced during a study of shared clonotypes between healthy human individuals. This clone was seen only a few times. TCRdb keeps only in-frame clones here, not all; method: immunoSEQ multiplex PCR. The table lists about a million clones, 60% to 85% of them singletons. V dropped 5 bases and J dropped 2; count of bases not matched to a gene: 8. Germline V gene lookup returns CDR1 SGHAT and CDR2 FQNNGV. There are 16 residues in the CDR3. The source material was memory CD4+ T cells sorted from blood. The subset is: CD45RA-negative fraction. The V call is TRBV11-2, the J call TRBJ1-4, with 7 positions matching TRBD1. The TCR sequence derives from a young man in good health. CDR3 bases: TGTGCCAGCAGCATACCATCAGGGGGGACTAATGAAAAACTGTTTTTT. As protein: CASSIPSGGTNEKLFF.